The 16 T cell receptor beta chains below were found in one sample sequenced in a study of STAT3 mutations in large granular lymphocyte leukemia. Study-wide findings and caveats: Every T-cell large granular lymphocyte leukemia patient had at least one immunodominant TCR beta clonotype.

These TCRs are of unknown antigen specificity. Profiled with immunoSEQ multiplex PCR; TCRdb holds only in-frame clones, not every one. The table lists 30,000 to 45,000 clones, roughly 88% of them singletons. Sequences were obtained from PBMCs. These receptors originate from a human donor with T large granular lymphocyte leukemia. Some clones in this sample may be carry-over from other donors' samples.

V and J are TRBV5-6 and TRBJ2-3; TRBD2 matches 14 bases. This CDR3 spans 16 amino acids. Trimming took 2 bases from V and 7 from J; bases not matched to a gene: 6. Germline-derived CDR1 and CDR2 are SGHDT and YYEEEE. CDR3 loop: CASSLRLAGGLNTQYF. The CDR3 DNA is TGTGCCAGCAGCTTACGACTAGCGGGGGGGCTAAATACGCAGTATTTT.

DNA for the CDR3: TGTGCCAGCAGCCCCTGGACAGGGAGAGGGGAGACCCAGTACTTC. Amino acid sequence: CASSPWTGRGETQYF. This chain connects TRBV7-2 to TRBJ2-5; 8 bases agree with TRBD1. This CDR3 contains 15 residues. Germline-derived CDR1 and CDR2 are SGHTA and FQGNSA. Trimming cost V 5 bases and J 5 bases; bases outside gene matches: 10.

This clone was counted once. Written as DNA, the CDR3 is TGCGCCAGCAGCTTGGCGGGTGCCAGGCAACCTAACTATGGCTACACCTTC. Translation gives CASSLAGARQPNYGYTF. The gene calls are TRBV5-1 and TRBJ1-2; D not certain. This CDR3 comprises 17 residues. Trimming took off 0 bases at V and 0 bases at J, with 15 bases between the two ends. Germline-derived CDR1 and CDR2 are SGHRS and YFSETQ.

This sequence joins TRBV5-4 and TRBJ2-7; a weak D match, TRBD2 (6 bases). CDR3 length: 14 residues. Germline V gene lookup returns CDR1 SGHNT and CDR2 YYREEE (reference sequence). V lost 4 bases to trimming and J lost 5 bases, with 16 bases between them. The CDR3 protein is CASSRRERVHEQYF. The CDR3 nucleotides read TGTGCCAGCAGCCGCCGGGAGAGGGTCCACGAGCAGTACTTC.

CDR3 in DNA: TGCGCCAGCAGCCTCCAGTCAGCCGGGGAGCTGTTTTTT. Translated, it gives CASSLQSAGELFF. The chain is built from TRBV5-1 and TRBJ2-2; D remains ambiguous. The germline CDR1 and CDR2 sequences are SGHRS and YFSETQ. The CDR3 consists of 13 residues. V lost 4 bases to trimming and J lost 6 bases, with 10 bases between them.

The chain employs TRBV7-9 and TRBJ2-7; 8 bases are shared with TRBD1. Germline-derived CDR1 and CDR2 are SEHNR and FQNEAQ (reference sequence). V lost 5 bases, J lost 6 bases, and 6 bases stayed unmatched. The CDR3 extends over 13 amino acids. The CDR3 nucleotides read TGTGCCAGCAGCCCCTGGACAGGGCGCGAGCAGTACTTC. It encodes CASSPWTGREQYF.

This chain links TRBV7-9 with TRBJ2-7, with D possibly being TRBD2 (6 bases). CDR1 and CDR2 (germline): SEHNR, FQNEAQ (reference sequence). Trimming cost V 3 bases and J 4 bases, with 10 bases left between them. The CDR3 contains 13 residues. CDR3 amino acids: CASSLGGIYEQYV. CDR3 DNA: TGTGCCAGCAGCTTGGGGGGTATTTACGAGCAGTACGTC.

This clone was found once. The rearrangement uses TRBV5-8 and TRBJ2-7, with D tentatively TRBD1 (5 bases). The germline V gene has CDR1 SGHTS and CDR2 YDEGEE. The CDR3 totals 12 residues. V was shortened by 4 bases and J by 3 bases, with 8 bases between the two germline ends. The CDR3, as DNA: TGTGCCAGCAGCCCCGACAGCTACGAGCAGTACTTC. Residues: CASSPDSYEQYF.

The genes are TRBV2 and TRBJ1-2, with D unresolved. CDR1 SNHLY and CDR2 FYNNEI come from the germline V gene. CDR3 length: 10 residues. With 5 bases removed from V and 2 bases from J, the gap between germline ends came to 0 bases. The chain's CDR3 is CASSNYGYTF. CDR3 in DNA: TGTGCCAGCAGTAACTATGGCTACACCTTC.

This CDR3 reads CASSPQSNQPQHF. DNA of the CDR3: TGTGCCAGCTCACCACAGAGCAATCAGCCCCAGCATTTT. The V gene is TRBV18, the J gene TRBJ1-5; unclear D gene. The V end was cut by 1 base, the J end by 1 base, with 2 bases between. The CDR3 contains 13 residues. CDR1 and CDR2 from the germline V gene are KGHSH and LQKENI. Based on the CDR3 plus reference TRBV18 and TRBJ1-5, the full variable domain is NAGVMQNPRHLVRRRGQEARLRCSPMKGHSHVYWYRQLPEEGLKFMVYLQKENIIDESGMPKERFSAEFPKEGPSILRIQQVVRGDSAAYFCASSPQSNQPQHFGDGTRLSIL.

The V gene is TRBV6-6, the J gene TRBJ1-1; no reliable D call. V was clipped by 8 bases and J by 3 bases, with 10 bases between them. The germline CDR1 and CDR2 sequences are MNHNY and SVGAGI (reference sequence). There are 12 residues in the CDR3. CDR3: CASLSGYTEAFF. The CDR3 nucleotides are TGTGCCAGCCTATCGGGGTACACTGAAGCTTTCTTT.

The chain recombines TRBV19 with TRBJ1-1; the D gene is possibly TRBD1 (5 bases). Per the germline V gene, CDR1 is LNHDA and CDR2 is SQIVND (reference sequence). Trimming removed 7 bases at V and 10 bases at J, with 13 bases between. CDR3 length equals 11 residues. CDR3 sequence reads: CASTARVGAFF. The CDR3 DNA sequence: TGTGCCAGTACCGCCAGGGTTGGAGCTTTCTTT.

The rearrangement uses TRBV11-3 and TRBJ2-1; 9 nucleotides agree with TRBD2. Germline trimming cut 4 bases from V and 10 bases from J; bases unmatched to any gene: 8. This CDR3 has 14 amino acids. Germline CDR1 reads SGHNT; CDR2 reads YENEEA. As DNA, the CDR3 is TGTGCCAGCAGCTCTGGTCCCAGCGGGGGGGAGCAGTTCTTC. Translated: CASSSGPSGGEQFF. The full variable domain, its missing parts supplied by reference TRBV11-3 and TRBJ2-1, is EAGVVQSPRYKIIEKKQPVAFWCNPISGHNTLYWYLQNLGQGPELLIRYENEEAVDDSQLPKDRFSAERLKGVDSTLKIQPAELGDSAVYLCASSSGPSGGEQFFGPGTRLTVL.

The chain couples TRBV5-1 to TRBJ1-1, with D unresolved. The CDR3 runs 14 residues. Germline V CDR1 and CDR2: SGHRS, YFSETQ. Trimming pared 4 bases from V and 4 bases from J, leaving 14 bases between. This CDR3 reads CASSPILQPTEAFF. Written as DNA, the CDR3 is TGCGCCAGCAGCCCAATTCTACAGCCCACTGAAGCTTTCTTT.

The chain is built from TRBV5-3 and TRBJ2-7; a weak D match, TRBD1 (5 bases). TRBV5-3 is given ORF status, its function remaining uncertain. V lost 1 base, J lost 4 bases, and 12 bases lay in between. The CDR3 consists of 14 residues. The CDR3 here is CARSLSDTGYEQYV. The CDR3 DNA sequence: TGTGCCAGAAGCTTGAGTGACACAGGTTACGAGCAGTACGTC.

The rearrangement joins TRBV29-1 to TRBJ1-1; a possible D gene is TRBD1 (5 bases). The CDR3 has 13 residues. In germline, CDR1 is SQVTM, CDR2 ANQGSEA. V was shortened by 0 bases and J by 1 base, with 6 bases between the two germline ends. The CDR3 nucleotides read TGCAGCGTTGAAGACAGGGAGAACACTGAAGCTTTCTTT. This translates into CSVEDRENTEAFF.